The rows below give T cell receptor beta chains drawn from one sample of a study of T cells in Graves' hyperthyroidism and ophthalmopathy. Via MiXCR, TCRdb re-called the multiplex PCR reads, giving one row per CDR3 protein. Found here are under 450,000 distinct CDR3 sequences, roughly 14% of them singletons; the top ten hold 12% to 15%. Sequenced material: blood. These TCRs come from a woman aged 18-30 years with Graves' hyperthyroidism. CDR3s include the opening cysteine and the closing phenylalanine or tryptophan. A D gene is named only where the DNA matches it firmly. Clone size, where shown, is once, few, many, or a class for clones that have expanded.

>15|TRBD1|few|TRBJ1-1|TRBV7-2
TGTGCCAGCAGCTCCACAGGGGGGAGAAGCGCTGAAGCTTTCTTT
CASSSTGGRSAEAFF
>13|.|.|TRBJ1-2|TRBV20-1
TGCAGTGCTCCCTATATAGATTACTATGGCTACACCTTC
CSAPYIDYYGYTF
>17|TRBD1|many|TRBJ1-1|TRBV7-9
TGTGCCAGCAGCCAGGGGACAGGGACGCGGCAGAACACTGAAGCTTTCTTT
CASSQGTGTRQNTEAFF
>17|TRBD2|few|TRBJ2-1|TRBV3-1
TGTGCCAGCAGCCAAGGGACTAGCGGGAGCTCCTACAATGAGCAGTTCTTC
CASSQGTSGSSYNEQFF
>12|TRBD1|few|TRBJ1-2|TRBV10-3
TGTGCCAGCCAGGGGGCGGACTATGGCTACACCTTC
CASQGADYGYTF
>15|TRBD2|many|TRBJ2-5|TRBV18
TGTGCCAGCTCACCATTGGCGGGAGGAGATGAGACCCAGTACTTC
CASSPLAGGDETQYF
>15|.|.|TRBJ1-5|TRBV19
TGTGCCAGTAGTCGCGGGGCAAATAGCAATCAGCCCCAGCATTTT
CASSRGANSNQPQHF
>16|TRBD1|few|TRBJ1-4|TRBV5-1
TGCGCCAGCAGCTTGGGACAGGGCGATGGTAATGAAAAACTGTTTTTT
CASSLGQGDGNEKLFF
>15|.|.|TRBJ1-4|TRBV6-1
TGTGCCAGCAGTGTGAACCCGGGTGTCAATGAAAAACTGTTTTTT
CASSVNPGVNEKLFF
>13|.|many|TRBJ2-5|TRBV28
TGTGCCAGCAGTTCGAACCCTTGGGAGACCCAGTACTTC
CASSSNPWETQYF
>12|.|many|TRBJ2-7|TRBV18
TGTGCCAGCTCAGCTGACAGCTACGAGCAGTACTTC
CASSADSYEQYF
>15|TRBD2|.|TRBJ2-5|TRBV19
TGTGCCACCCGCTGGACAAGCGGGGGACAAGAGACCCAGTACTTC
CATRWTSGGQETQYF
>15|.|many|TRBJ2-7|TRBV5-1
TGCGCCAGCAGCTTGGATGTCAGCCCCGCCTACGAGCAGTACTTC
CASSLDVSPAYEQYF
>16|TRBD2|.|TRBJ2-5|TRBV4-2
TGTGCCAGCAGCCAAGTAATAGCGGGGGGCCAAGAGACCCAGTACTTC
CASSQVIAGGQETQYF
>14|.|many|TRBJ2-7|TRBV28
TGTGCCAGCACGACGTTACGGAGGGGGATCGAGCAGTACTTC
CASTTLRRGIEQYF
>16|.|few|TRBJ2-5|TRBV6-1
TGTGCCAGCAGTGCAAACAGGGGGGGTTTTTCAGAGACCCAGTACTTC
CASSANRGGFSETQYF
>16|TRBD1|.|TRBJ2-3|TRBV12-5
TGTGCTAGTGGTTTCGTTATAGGACAGGGGACAGATACGCAGTATTTT
CASGFVIGQGTDTQYF
>14|.|.|TRBJ2-1|TRBV14
TGTGCCAGCAGCCAACCGACCCTCGACAATGAGCAGTTCTTC
CASSQPTLDNEQFF
>10|.|few|TRBJ2-5|TRBV29-1
TGCAGCGTTGGTGAAGAGACCCAGTACTTC
CSVGEETQYF
>15|.|many|TRBJ1-1|TRBV6-2/TRBV6-3
TGTGCCAGCAGAACCGGGACGGGGATGAACACTGAAGCTTTCTTT
CASRTGTGMNTEAFF
>16|.|many|TRBJ2-5|TRBV11-2
TGTGCCAGCAACGGAGCTTCCCCACCGTACCAAGAGACCCAGTACTTC
CASNGASPPYQETQYF
>14|.|many|TRBJ2-3|TRBV14
TGTGCCAGCAGCCTCAATACCCGCGCAGATACGCAGTATTTT
CASSLNTRADTQYF
>15|.|few|TRBJ2-6|TRBV20-1
TGCAGTGCTAGACCGCAGGGTAGTGGGGCCAACGTCCTGACTTTC
CSARPQGSGANVLTF
>15|TRBD1|many|TRBJ1-1|TRBV20-1
TGCAGTGCTACCCCGTGGACAGGTACGAACACTGAAGCTTTCTTT
CSATPWTGTNTEAFF
>16|.|.|TRBJ2-2|TRBV5-1
TGCGCCAGCAGCTTGGGAGCTCTTTCGAACACCGGGGAGCTGTTTTTT
CASSLGALSNTGELFF
>12|.|few|TRBJ2-1|TRBV3-1
TGTGCCAACAGCCAAGATTTTTCGGAGCAGTTCTTC
CANSQDFSEQFF